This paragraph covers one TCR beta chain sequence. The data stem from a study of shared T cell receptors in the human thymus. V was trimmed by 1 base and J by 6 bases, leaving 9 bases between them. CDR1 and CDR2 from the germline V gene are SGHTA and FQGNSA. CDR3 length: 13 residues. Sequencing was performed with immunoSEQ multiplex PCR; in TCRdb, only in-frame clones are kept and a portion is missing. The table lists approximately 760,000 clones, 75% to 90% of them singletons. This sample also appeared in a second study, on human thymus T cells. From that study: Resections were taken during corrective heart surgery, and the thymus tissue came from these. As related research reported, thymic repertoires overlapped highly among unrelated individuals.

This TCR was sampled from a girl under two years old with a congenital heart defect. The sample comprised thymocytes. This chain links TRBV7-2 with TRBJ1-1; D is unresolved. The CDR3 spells CASSLDVSPEAFF. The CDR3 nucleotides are TGTGCCAGCAGCTTAGATGTTAGTCCTGAAGCTTTCTTT.